One and the same sample provided the 16 T cell receptor beta chains below, sequenced in a study. TCRdb re-called the RT-PCR reads with MiXCR, one entry per CDR3 protein. The data contain hundreds of thousands of distinct CDR3 sequences, 14% of them singletons. Sequencing was performed on memory CD4+ T cells from blood. The source is a female donor in good health, serving as a healthy control.

As for this clonotype: With a much larger clone just one base away, this may be a read error. V usage is TRBV20-1 and J usage is TRBJ1-1; D gene ambiguous. This CDR3 region has 12 residues. The germline V gene has CDR1 DFQATT and CDR2 SNEGSKA (reference sequence). DNA of the CDR3: TGCAGTGCTAACCCCCTAAACACTGAAGATTTCTTT. This sequence encodes CSANPLNTEDFF.

The chain carries TRBV6-2 or TRBV6-3 and TRBJ1-1; D is unclear. The ends were cut back, 2 bases at V and 5 bases at J, with 3 bases in the middle. CDR3 length equals 11 residues. Germline V gene data show CDR1 as MNHEY and CDR2 as SVGEGT. Here the CDR3 reads CASSYKTEAFF. The CDR3 coding sequence is TGTGCCAGCAGTTACAAGACTGAAGCTTTCTTT.

This clonotype was seen more than once but under ten times. V is TRBV12-3 or TRBV12-4 and J is TRBJ1-1; the match to TRBD1 covers 11 bases. Losses at the gene ends were 6 bases for V and 3 bases for J; bases not matched to a gene: 3. The CDR3 extends over 14 amino acids. The CDR3 sequence: CASSRTGGYTEAFF. The CDR3, as DNA: TGTGCCAGCAGCCGGACAGGGGGCTACACTGAAGCTTTCTTT.

This clonotype has at least ten counts. This rearrangement joins TRBV4-3 to TRBJ2-3; 10 bases match TRBD1. CDR3 size: 14 residues. Germline V gene lookup returns CDR1 LGHNA and CDR2 YSLEER. V dropped 3 bases and J dropped 4; count of bases not matched to a gene: 1. The CDR3 sequence: CASSQGTGADTQYF. The CDR3 bases are TGCGCCAGCAGCCAGGGGACAGGGGCAGATACGCAGTATTTT.

There are many counts of this clonotype. V is TRBV20-1 and J is TRBJ2-4, with 7 bases aligning to TRBD1. Germline values: CDR1 DFQATT, CDR2 SNEGSKA (reference sequence). V was clipped by 6 bases and J by 9 bases; unmatched bases: 11. The CDR3 loop spans 13 amino acids. CDR3 region: CSAPGRDRSIQYF. CDR3 DNA: TGCAGTGCCCCCGGCCGGGACAGAAGCATTCAGTACTTC.

DNA of the CDR3: TGTGCCAGCAGCTTGTGGACAGGGGCTCAAGAGACCCAGTACTTC. Translating gives CASSLWTGAQETQYF. This chain uses TRBV11-1 with TRBJ2-5; 9 positions agree with TRBD1. CDR1 and CDR2 from the germline V gene are SGHAT and FQDESV (reference sequence). V shed 3 bases and J 2 bases; nucleotides not matched to a gene: 4. This CDR3 spans 15 amino acids.

V is TRBV11-3 and J is TRBJ2-2; possibly TRBD2 for D (6 bases). The CDR3 has 14 amino acids. V lost 6 bases and J lost 2, with 10 bases in between. Germline V gene lookup returns CDR1 SGHNT and CDR2 YENEEA. CDR3 residues: CASSKGLNTGELFF. The CDR3 nucleotides read TGTGCCAGCAGTAAAGGACTAAACACCGGGGAGCTGTTTTTT.

The chain couples TRBV25-1 to TRBJ2-2; a possible D gene is TRBD1 (6 bases). The V gene's germline CDR1 is MGHDK and CDR2 SYGVNS. Trimming stripped 10 bases from V and 2 bases from J, with 26 bases between. The length of the CDR3 is 18 residues. The CDR3 sequence: CATATSYTGTINTGELFF. The CDR3 DNA is TGTGCCACCGCGACATCTTATACCGGGACAATTAACACCGGGGAGCTGTTTTTT.

This chain uses TRBV7-2 with TRBJ2-7; a weak D match, TRBD2 (6 bases). This CDR3 region has 15 residues. CDR1 is SGHTA and CDR2 is FQGNSA in the germline V gene. Trimming stripped 3 bases from V and 0 bases from J, with 12 bases between. CDR3 nucleotides: TGTGCCAGCAGCTTGGTAGGGACTCTCTCCTACGAGCAGTACTTC. Translated, it gives CASSLVGTLSYEQYF.

This clonotype was observed a few times. The chain combines TRBV4-1 with TRBJ2-7; TRBD1 agrees at 9 bases. Looked up from germline, CDR1 is MGHRA and CDR2 is YSYEKL. The CDR3 is 15 residues long. The J segment lost 6 bases and the V segment lost 0 bases, leaving 6 bases of the junction unmatched. CDR3: CASSQDPGQGGEQYF. CDR3 in DNA: TGCGCCAGCAGCCAAGATCCGGGACAGGGAGGCGAGCAGTACTTC.

This clonotype was counted between two and nine times. The CDR3 region has the DNA TGCAGCGCCCGAAGGGGAGGGAGGACAGATACGCAGTATTTT. Its translation is CSARRGGRTDTQYF. V usage is TRBV29-1 and J usage is TRBJ2-3; TRBD2 matches 7 bases. Germline assignment: CDR1 SQVTM and CDR2 ANQGSEA. Trimming cost V 7 bases and J 3 bases; bases outside gene matches: 10. The CDR3 spans 14 residues.

This clonotype showed up many times. This chain joins TRBV12-3 or TRBV12-4 and TRBJ2-3, with D hard to call. Trimming removed 6 bases from V and 5 bases from J, with 9 bases in between. The CDR3 consists of 12 residues. CDR3 amino acids: CASSTDGDTQYF. The CDR3 coding sequence is TGTGCCAGCAGCACGGACGGAGATACGCAGTATTTT.

The table lists this clonotype with a count of one. The chain recombines TRBV3-1 with TRBJ2-1; a possible D gene is TRBD1 (6 bases). The V end was cut by 0 bases, the J end by 7 bases, with 16 bases between. The germline V gene encodes CDR1 LGHDT and CDR2 YNNKEL (reference sequence). The CDR3 covers 16 residues. CDR3 residues: CASSQEFLQGSNEQFF. The CDR3 DNA follows: TGTGCCAGCAGCCAAGAATTTCTGCAGGGGAGTAATGAGCAGTTCTTC.

This clonotype occurred many times. The CDR3 spells CSASTSGRAPEQFF. CDR3 nucleotides: TGCAGTGCCTCGACTAGCGGGAGGGCCCCTGAGCAGTTCTTC. V is TRBV20-1 and J is TRBJ2-1; 14 bases are a match to TRBD2. Germline V gives CDR1 DFQATT, CDR2 SNEGSKA (reference sequence). There are 14 residues in the CDR3. V trimming: 6 bases; J trimming: 9 bases; junction bases outside the gene matches: 7.

The V and J genes are TRBV9 and TRBJ2-3, with D possibly TRBD2 on 5 matching bases. The CDR3 extends over 16 amino acids. Trimming took 0 bases from V and 1 from J, leaving 12 bases between them. The germline CDR1 and CDR2 sequences are SGDLS and YYNGEE. The CDR3 nucleotides are TGTGCCAGCAGCGTAGTCGGCGAAGCGGGCACAGATACGCAGTATTTT. Amino acids: CASSVVGEAGTDTQYF. The full variable domain, in which reference TRBV9 and TRBJ2-3 provide the parts outside the CDR3, is DSGVTQTPKHLITATGQRVTLRCSPRSGDLSVYWYQQSLDQGLQFLIQYYNGEERAKGNILERFSAQQFPDLHSELNLSSLELGDSALYFCASSVVGEAGTDTQYFGPGTRLTVL.

This clonotype was found a few times. The CDR3 protein is CASSLGDHVYEQYF. The DNA of the CDR3 is TGTGCCAGCAGTTTGGGAGACCACGTCTACGAGCAGTACTTC. V and J are TRBV28 and TRBJ2-7; D may be TRBD2 (5 bases). Trimming removed 3 bases from V and 3 bases from J, with 12 bases in between. The CDR3 has 14 residues. Looked up from germline, CDR1 is MDHEN and CDR2 is SYDVKM.